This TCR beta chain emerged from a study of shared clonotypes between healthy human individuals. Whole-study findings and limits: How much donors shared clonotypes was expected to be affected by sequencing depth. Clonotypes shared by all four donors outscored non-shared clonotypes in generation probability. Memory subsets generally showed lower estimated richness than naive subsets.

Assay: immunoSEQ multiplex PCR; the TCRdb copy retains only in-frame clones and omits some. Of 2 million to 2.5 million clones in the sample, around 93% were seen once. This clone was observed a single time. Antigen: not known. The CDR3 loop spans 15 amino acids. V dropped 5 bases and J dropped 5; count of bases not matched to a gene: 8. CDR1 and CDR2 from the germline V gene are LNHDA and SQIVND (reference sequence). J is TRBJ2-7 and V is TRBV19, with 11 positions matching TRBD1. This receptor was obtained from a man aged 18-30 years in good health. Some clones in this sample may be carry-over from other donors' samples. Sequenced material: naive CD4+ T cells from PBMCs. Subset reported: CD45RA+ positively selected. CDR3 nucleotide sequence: TGTGCCAGTAGTCCAGGGACAGGGGGTTGGAACGAGCAGTACTTC. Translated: CASSPGTGGWNEQYF. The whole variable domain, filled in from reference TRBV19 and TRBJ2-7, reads DGGITQSPKYLFRKEGQNVTLSCEQNLNHDAMYWYRQDPGQGLRLIYYSQIVNDFQKGDIAEGYSVSREKKESFPLTVTSAQKNPTAFYLCASSPGTGGWNEQYFGPGTRLTVT.